This T cell receptor beta chain stems from a study of human T cells and chemical hapten exposure. Indicated time point: pre-sensitization, week 0. Treatment defined: therapeutic diphenylcyclopropenone sensitization with weekly scalp DPC. RNA extraction used unfractionated whole blood as the source of total RNA. This clonotype was observed a few times. Each cDNA molecule in the library carried unique molecular identifiers. TCRdb ran MiXCR on the RACE reads and lists one entry per CDR3 protein. The sample carries 250,000 or so distinct CDR3 sequences, more than 6.5% recorded once. Material: whole blood, obtained in connection with sensitization to the hapten diphenylcyclopropenone (DPC). The TCR sequence derives from a woman aged 40 to 49 with alopecia areata. Some clones in this sample may be carry-over from other donors' samples.

The CDR3 reads CASSLAAQGSTDTQYF. The CDR3 nucleotides are TGTGCCAGCAGCTTGGCCGCGCAGGGCAGCACAGATACGCAGTATTTT. The chain links TRBV5-4 to TRBJ2-3, with D possibly TRBD1 on 5 matching bases. The CDR3 runs to 16 residues. The germline V gene has CDR1 SGHNT and CDR2 YYREEE (reference sequence). Trimming stripped 0 bases from V and 0 bases from J, with 11 bases between.